The rows below give T cell receptor beta chains drawn from one sample of a study of CD8+ T cells in alopecia areata. Measured with immunoSEQ multiplex PCR; TCRdb has only the in-frame clones, and not every one. This table has 200,000 to 250,000 clones, around 66% appearing once. Sequencing used CD4+ T cells sorted from blood, obtained at week 4, from a patient treated with tofacitinib. These receptors were collected from a human donor with alopecia areata. Each CDR3 is given with its conserved first and last residue. D genes are given only for firm matches. Clone sizes are given selectively: once, few, many, or a class where the clone is expanded.

>TRBV30|few|TRBJ2-3|.
TGTGCCTGGAGCGTACCGGGGGCAGATACGCAGTATTTT
CAWSVPGADTQYF
>TRBV5-1|.|TRBJ1-6|.
TGCGCCAGCAGCTTGGAAGGGACGGATAATTCACCCCTCCACTTT
CASSLEGTDNSPLHF
>TRBV29-1|.|TRBJ1-1|.
TGCAGCGTCCAAGGGGTTTTGAACACTGAAGCTTTCTTT
CSVQGVLNTEAFF
>TRBV2|.|TRBJ1-5|.
TGTGCCAGCAGTGAAGTTGCGAGTCAGCCCCAGCATTTT
CASSEVASQPQHF
>TRBV29-1|.|TRBJ2-3|.
TGCAGCGCCCTCCCCGCGGTAGATACGCAGTATTTT
CSALPAVDTQYF
>TRBV20-1|.|TRBJ1-1|.
TGCAGTGCCGGCTCCTACACTGAAGCTTTCTTT
CSAGSYTEAFF
>TRBV29-1|.|TRBJ1-5|TRBD1
TGCAGCGTTGCAGGGGGACAGGGGGGCAATCAGCCCCAGCATTTT
CSVAGGQGGNQPQHF
>TRBV4-3|.|TRBJ2-3|.
TGCGCCAGCAGCCAAGGGCGTGGGGGGCACCTCTCTAGCACAGATACGCAGTATTTT
CASSQGRGGHLSSTDTQYF
>TRBV9|.|TRBJ1-2|.
TGTGCCAGCAGCGTAGGAGAGTACTATGGCTACACCTTC
CASSVGEYYGYTF
>TRBV18|.|TRBJ1-1|.
TGTGCCAGCTCACCACCGACGGGATTGGGGTCCATGAACACTGAAGCTTTCTTT
CASSPPTGLGSMNTEAFF
>TRBV5-1|.|TRBJ1-2|.
TGCGCCAGCAGCTTGGCTGGGGGATCTGGCTACACCTTC
CASSLAGGSGYTF
>TRBV30|.|TRBJ1-1|.
TGTGCCTGGAGTTTAGGGGGTTCGATCACTGAAGCTTTCTTT
CAWSLGGSITEAFF